This T cell receptor (beta chain) was sequenced in a study of chemoradiotherapy in HPV16-positive cancers. Study results and caveats: Candidate HPV-specific clones and E7-related TCR motifs grew in tumor during treatment.

Over chemoradiotherapy, repertoires were sampled more than once. CDR1 is LNHDA and CDR2 is SQIVND in the germline V gene (reference sequence). V was clipped by 7 bases and J by 8 bases, with 19 bases between them. The CDR3 has 14 residues. A note on this clone: Its antigen remains unknown.

The protocol was immunoSEQ multiplex PCR, while the TCRdb copy is restricted to in-frame clones and leaves out a portion. Of approximately 32,000 clones in the sample, 80% to 90% were seen once. The receptor comes from a human donor with HPV-associated anogenital cancer. The source was blood, collected from a patient who underwent chemoradiotherapy. The chain joins TRBV19 to TRBJ2-3; tentative D call: TRBD2 (7 bases). The chain's CDR3 is CASTLQLGGPTQYF. The CDR3 nucleotides read TGTGCCAGTACGTTACAGCTGGGGGGGCCTACGCAGTATTTT.